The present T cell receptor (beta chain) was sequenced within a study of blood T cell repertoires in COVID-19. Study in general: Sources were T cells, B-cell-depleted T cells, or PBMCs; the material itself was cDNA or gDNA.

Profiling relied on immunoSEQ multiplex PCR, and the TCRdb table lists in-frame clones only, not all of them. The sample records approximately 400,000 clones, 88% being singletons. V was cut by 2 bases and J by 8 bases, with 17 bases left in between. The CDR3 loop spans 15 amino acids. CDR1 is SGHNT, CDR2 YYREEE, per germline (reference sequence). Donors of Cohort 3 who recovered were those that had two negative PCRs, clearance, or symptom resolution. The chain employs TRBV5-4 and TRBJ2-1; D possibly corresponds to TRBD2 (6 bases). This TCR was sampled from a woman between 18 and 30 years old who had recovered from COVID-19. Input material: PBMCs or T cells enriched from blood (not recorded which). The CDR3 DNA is TGTGCCAGCAGCTTAGGCGGGGCCAAAGGGGATGAGCAGTTCTTC. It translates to CASSLGGAKGDEQFF.